Below, 30 T cell receptor beta chains from the same sample are listed, as sequenced in a study of blood T cell repertoires in COVID-19. Only in-frame clones appear in the TCRdb table, and some are missing; sequencing was by immunoSEQ multiplex PCR. The data show roughly 120,000 clones, 70% to 80% seen once. Sequenced: peripheral blood. These receptor sequences come from a man aged 65 to 85 with acute or convalescent COVID-19.

This sequence joins TRBV11-2 and TRBJ2-3, with D unresolved. Germline V gives CDR1 SGHAT, CDR2 FQNNGV. CDR3 length: 16 residues. Trimming removed 0 bases from V and 0 bases from J, with 10 bases in between. CDR3 loop: CASSLDTWASTDTQYF. The CDR3 nucleotides are TGTGCCAGCAGCTTAGATACTTGGGCTAGCACAGATACGCAGTATTTT.

This chain connects TRBV6-2 or TRBV6-3 to TRBJ2-5; 9 positions agree with TRBD2. Trimming at V came to 6 bases and at J to 5 bases, leaving 10 bases not matched to a gene. The germline V gene encodes CDR1 MNHEY and CDR2 SVGEGT. The CDR3 consists of 15 residues. The CDR3 DNA follows: TGTGCCAGCAGCGATCGGCGGGGGGGCGCGGAGACCCAGTACTTC. Translated, it gives CASSDRRGGAETQYF.

This sequence joins TRBV18 and TRBJ1-1; no firm D call. V shed 0 bases and J shed 1 base, with 12 bases lying between them. The CDR3 sequence is 16 residues long. The germline gives CDR1 KGHSH, CDR2 LQKENI. The CDR3 here is CASSPPGAYSNTEAFF. The CDR3 DNA sequence: TGTGCCAGCTCACCACCCGGTGCTTATTCGAACACTGAAGCTTTCTTT.

This chain connects TRBV7-8 to TRBJ2-6, with D tentatively TRBD1 (6 bases). With 5 bases removed from V and 0 bases from J, the gap between germline ends came to 17 bases. This CDR3 is built from 18 residues. Germline-derived CDR1 and CDR2 are SGHVS and FQNEAQ. CDR3 nucleotides: TGTGCCAGCAGCCCCCATATTACAGGGATCTCTGGGGCCAACGTCCTGACTTTC. This gives the protein CASSPHITGISGANVLTF. Full variable domain (missing parts from reference TRBV7-8 and TRBJ2-6): GAGVSQSPRYKVAKRGQDVALRCDPISGHVSLFWYQQALGQGPEFLTYFQNEAQLDKSGLPSDRFFAERPEGSVSTLKIQRTQQEDSAVYLCASSPHITGISGANVLTFGAGSRLTVL.

This clone was recorded a few times. The chain is built from TRBV6-6 and TRBJ1-6; possibly TRBD1 for D (6 bases). V lost 6 bases to trimming and J lost 2 bases, with 23 bases between them. This CDR3 has 19 amino acids. Germline loops: CDR1 MNHNY, CDR2 SVGAGI (reference sequence). For the CDR3, the DNA is TGTGCCAGCAGCTACAAGCGGCCGGCAGGGGTTACCTATAATTCACCCCTCCACTTT. Amino acid sequence: CASSYKRPAGVTYNSPLHF.

The V call is TRBV29-1, the J call TRBJ2-3, with TRBD1 matching over 7 bases. Germline loops: CDR1 SQVTM, CDR2 ANQGSEA. This CDR3 spans 14 amino acids. V shed 4 bases and J 2 bases; nucleotides not matched to a gene: 6. The CDR3 DNA follows: TGCAGCGTTGGGTCAGGGGGATTCACAGATACGCAGTATTTT. Translation: CSVGSGGFTDTQYF.

V is TRBV5-6 and J is TRBJ1-1; D is uncertain. Germline V gives CDR1 SGHDT, CDR2 YYEEEE. The CDR3 length is 14 residues. Trimming took off 0 bases at V and 5 bases at J, with 11 bases between the two ends. Here the CDR3 reads CASSLVGPWTEAFF. The CDR3 DNA reads as TGTGCCAGCAGCTTGGTGGGCCCGTGGACTGAAGCTTTCTTT.

This clone has more than one count but fewer than ten. The V call is TRBV19, the J call TRBJ2-7; 7 nucleotides line up with TRBD1. With 4 bases clipped from V and 4 bases from J, the junction kept 4 bases outside the gene matches. The CDR3 sequence is 13 residues long. Looked up from germline, CDR1 is LNHDA and CDR2 is SQIVND (reference sequence). CDR3 protein: CASSRTGFYEQYF. DNA of the CDR3: TGTGCCAGTAGTAGGACAGGTTTTTACGAGCAGTACTTC. The full variable domain, its missing parts supplied by reference TRBV19 and TRBJ2-7, is DGGITQSPKYLFRKEGQNVTLSCEQNLNHDAMYWYRQDPGQGLRLIYYSQIVNDFQKGDIAEGYSVSREKKESFPLTVTSAQKNPTAFYLCASSRTGFYEQYFGPGTRLTVT.

The chain has TRBV30 and TRBJ2-3; D not resolved. V shed 3 bases and J shed 1 base, with 8 bases lying between them. The germline CDR1 and CDR2 sequences are GTSNPN and SVGIG (reference sequence). The CDR3 is made up of 13 amino acids. The CDR3: CAWRDRGTDTQYF. In DNA form, the CDR3 reads TGTGCCTGGAGGGATCGGGGCACAGATACGCAGTATTTT.

The chain couples TRBV5-1 to TRBJ2-1; TRBD2 matches at 10 bases. Germline CDR1 is SGHRS and CDR2 is YFSETQ. V shed 5 bases, J shed 3 bases, and the junction held 5 bases outside the gene matches. The CDR3 is made up of 15 amino acids. Here the CDR3 DNA reads TGCGCCAGCAGACCCGGGACTAGCGACTACAATGAGCAGTTCTTC. This encodes CASRPGTSDYNEQFF.

V gene TRBV6-5 combines with J gene TRBJ1-1; 8 bases agree with TRBD1. This CDR3 comprises 12 residues. Per germline, CDR1 MNHEY and CDR2 SVGAGI. Trimming took 7 bases from V and 12 from J; bases not matched to a gene: 10. CDR3 nucleotide sequence: TGTGCCAGCAACTTAAATCAGGGGGCAACTTTCTTT. Amino acids: CASNLNQGATFF.

The gene calls are TRBV5-4 and TRBJ2-3; 9 bases are a match to TRBD2. The CDR3 is made up of 16 amino acids. Germline-derived CDR1 and CDR2 are SGHNT and YYREEE (reference sequence). The V and J ends lost 0 bases and 3 bases, in that order; junction bases with no gene match: 5. The CDR3 loop reads CASSLAAGGGTDTQYF. For the CDR3, the DNA is TGTGCCAGCAGCTTGGCCGCGGGAGGGGGAACAGATACGCAGTATTTT.

This clone was picked up a small number of times. The rearrangement joins TRBV5-1 to TRBJ2-6, with D perhaps matching TRBD1 (6 bases). V was trimmed by 3 bases and J by 0 bases, leaving 7 bases between them. The CDR3 loop spans 15 amino acids. Germline CDR1 reads SGHRS; CDR2 reads YFSETQ. In DNA, the CDR3 is TGCGCCAGCAGCTGGACAGCCTCTGGGGCCAACGTCCTGACTTTC. It yields the protein CASSWTASGANVLTF.

The gene calls are TRBV5-1 and TRBJ1-1, with 7 positions matching TRBD1. Germline assignment: CDR1 SGHRS and CDR2 YFSETQ. Trimming at V came to 4 bases and at J to 3 bases, leaving 6 bases not matched to a gene. There are 14 residues in the CDR3. The CDR3 region has the DNA TGCGCCAGCAGCGTACAGGGGACGTACACTGAAGCTTTCTTT. It codes for CASSVQGTYTEAFF.

The chain joins TRBV3-1 (or the pseudogene TRBV3-2) to TRBJ2-5, with 9 bases lining up with TRBD2. The CDR3 runs to 17 residues. V dropped 4 bases and J dropped 1; count of bases not matched to a gene: 10. CDR1 and CDR2 from the germline V gene are LGHDT and YNNKEL (reference sequence). The CDR3 is CASSPFGAGGPQETQYF. The CDR3 DNA sequence: TGTGCCAGCAGCCCCTTTGGGGCGGGAGGGCCCCAAGAGACCCAGTACTTC.

This chain links TRBV30 with TRBJ2-3; 11 positions agree with TRBD1. The CDR3 totals 14 residues. Germline CDR1 is GTSNPN and CDR2 is SVGIG (reference sequence). Trimming at V came to 7 bases and at J to 2 bases, leaving 5 bases not matched to a gene. The CDR3 region has the DNA TGTGCCTCGGACAGGGGGCAGGACACAGATACGCAGTATTTT. It yields the protein CASDRGQDTDTQYF.

The chain combines TRBV10-1 with TRBJ2-5; D might be TRBD2 (5 bases). Germline loops: CDR1 WNHNN, CDR2 SYGVQD (reference sequence). Trimming stripped 2 bases from V and 3 bases from J, with 25 bases between. This CDR3 spans 19 amino acids. The DNA of the CDR3 is TGCGCCAGCAGTGAGCCCCTGGAGACGGGATGTATCCCAGAAGAGACCCAGTACTTC. It translates to CASSEPLETGCIPEETQYF.

The table lists this clone with a few counts. This rearrangement joins TRBV6-6 to TRBJ2-1; 12 bases line up with TRBD1. There are 13 residues in the CDR3. Trimming removed 6 bases from V and 8 bases from J; junction bases left unmatched: 2. Germline lookup yields CDR1 MNHNY and CDR2 SVGAGI (reference sequence). CDR3 region: CASRGQGADEQFF. In nucleotides, the CDR3 is TGTGCCAGCAGGGGACAGGGGGCCGATGAGCAGTTCTTC.

The chain employs TRBV7-9 and TRBJ2-2, with 7 bases identical to TRBD1. Germline V gene lookup returns CDR1 SEHNR and CDR2 FQNEAQ (reference sequence). This CDR3 spans 17 amino acids. V was clipped by 0 bases and J by 3 bases; unmatched bases: 7. The CDR3 bases are TGTGCCAGCAGCTTAGCGCTTAAAGGGGGCTACACCGGGGAGCTGTTTTTT. Amino acid sequence: CASSLALKGGYTGELFF.

This rearrangement joins TRBV6-5 to TRBJ1-4, with TRBD1 matching 7 bases. Germline CDR1 and CDR2: MNHEY and SVGAGI. Trimming removed 8 bases from V and 2 bases from J; junction bases left unmatched: 2. The CDR3 has 13 residues. CDR3 residues: CASHRGTNEKLFF. For the CDR3, the DNA is TGTGCCAGCCACAGGGGCACTAATGAAAAACTGTTTTTT.

The chain has TRBV9 and TRBJ1-2, with a weak D call TRBD1 (6 bases). CDR3 length: 13 residues. Trimming shortened V by 5 bases and J by 1 base, and 9 bases separated the two germline ends. Germline lookup yields CDR1 SGDLS and CDR2 YYNGEE. In DNA form, the CDR3 reads TGTGCCAGCAGACGGGACATTAACTATGGCTACACCTTC. This sequence encodes CASRRDINYGYTF.

The chain links TRBV14 to TRBJ2-2; D is possibly TRBD2 (6 bases). V was cut by 1 base and J by 1 base, with 16 bases left in between. The CDR3 length is 18 residues. In germline, CDR1 is SGHDN, CDR2 FVKESK. This CDR3 is CASSQVGGGFWNTGELFF. CDR3 coding DNA: TGTGCCAGCAGCCAAGTGGGAGGAGGATTTTGGAACACCGGGGAGCTGTTTTTT.

The gene calls are TRBV9 and TRBJ2-3, with TRBD2 matching over 10 bases. Trimming cost V 4 bases and J 5 bases; bases outside gene matches: 7. Germline V gene data show CDR1 as SGDLS and CDR2 as YYNGEE. The CDR3 contains 15 residues. In DNA, the CDR3 is TGTGCCAGCAGCTCCGGGGCTAGCGGGAGAGATACGCAGTATTTT. Encoded protein: CASSSGASGRDTQYF.

The gene calls are TRBV12-3 or TRBV12-4 and TRBJ1-1; 7 bases are shared with TRBD1. V lost 4 bases, J lost 9 bases, and 5 bases stayed unmatched. The CDR3 is 12 amino acids. CDR3 in DNA: TGTGCCAGCAGTTCCGGGACAGCTAAAGCTTTCTTT. Amino acid sequence: CASSSGTAKAFF.

This sequence joins TRBV30 and TRBJ1-3; D is unresolved. Germline values: CDR1 GTSNPN, CDR2 SVGIG (reference sequence). V lost 5 bases to trimming and J lost 0 bases, with 8 bases between them. The CDR3 is made up of 13 amino acids. The CDR3 bases are TGTGCCTGGGTGGCCTTCTCTGGAAACACCATATATTTT. This encodes CAWVAFSGNTIYF.

V usage is TRBV29-1 and J usage is TRBJ1-2; tentatively, D is TRBD1 (5 bases). The V end lost 4 bases, the J end lost 6 bases, and 18 bases lay between the germline ends. From germline, CDR1 is SQVTM and CDR2 ANQGSEA. This CDR3 is 14 amino acids long. CDR3 region: CSVARRGLRDGYTF. The CDR3 coding sequence is TGCAGCGTTGCGCGAAGGGGACTGCGTGATGGCTACACCTTC.

The chain employs TRBV13 and TRBJ2-2, with TRBD2 identical over 12 bases. With V trimmed by 0 bases and J by 3 bases, 5 bases remained unmatched. The germline gives CDR1 PRHDT, CDR2 FYEKMQ (reference sequence). The CDR3 is 18 amino acids. CDR3 DNA: TGTGCCAGCAGCTTAGGTGGACTAGCGGGACACCACACCGGGGAGCTGTTTTTT. Translating it yields CASSLGGLAGHHTGELFF.

The J gene is TRBJ1-6, the V gene TRBV9, with 7 bases fitting TRBD1. The trim removed 3 bases at V and 10 bases at J, leaving 10 bases unmatched. This CDR3 has 15 residues. The germline CDR1 and CDR2 sequences are SGDLS and YYNGEE. The CDR3 reads CASSDRGGSWSPLHF. CDR3 in DNA: TGTGCCAGCAGCGACCGAGGGGGCTCGTGGTCACCCCTCCACTTT.

The rearrangement joins TRBV11-1 to TRBJ2-7; 7 nucleotides match TRBD1. V was clipped by 5 bases and J by 3 bases; unmatched bases: 10. The V gene's germline CDR1 is SGHAT and CDR2 FQDESV (reference sequence). This CDR3 is 15 amino acids long. The CDR3 nucleotides read TGTGCCAGCAGCACGTGGGACAGTTCCGGCTACGAGCAGTACTTC. It codes for CASSTWDSSGYEQYF.

This clone was counted only a few times. The V gene is TRBV18, the J gene TRBJ2-7; D is possibly TRBD2 (6 bases). The CDR3 is made up of 15 amino acids. Trimming removed 4 bases at V and 3 bases at J, with 16 bases between. Germline V gene data show CDR1 as KGHSH and CDR2 as LQKENI. CDR3 in DNA: TGTGCCAGCTCACAGTACCGGGACTTTCTCTACGAGCAGTACTTC. This codes for CASSQYRDFLYEQYF.